In its sample, the clone carrying this TCR beta chain was seen a few times. The antigen remains undetermined. CDR3 regions of TCR beta were amplified from RNA transcripts. First-round RT-PCR used HTBI primers; second-round multiplex PCR followed. TCRdb re-called the multiplex PCR reads with MiXCR, one entry per CDR3 protein. The repertoire holds a few hundred thousand distinct CDR3 sequences, 20% to 25% seen once, with roughly 3% in the top ten. V lost 0 bases and J lost 5, with 13 bases in between. Germline CDR1 and CDR2: LNHNV and YYDKDF (reference sequence). The CDR3 has 15 residues. Hyperthyroidism counted as stable given no ophthalmopathy within 18 months of follow-up. Exclusion applied to patients with other autoimmune diseases, uncontrolled infections, pregnancy or lactation. This entry comes from a study of Graves' ophthalmopathy and Graves' hyperthyroidism. Study details: The collection of peripheral blood took place at initial diagnosis, before any treatment.

Findings of the study overall: Blood was where most expanded thyroid clonotypes above 0.001 frequency also turned up.

The sequenced sample was peripheral blood. The clonotype was recovered from a woman between 18 and 29 years old with stable Graves' hyperthyroidism. The rearrangement links TRBV15 to TRBJ2-5; D not resolved. In nucleotides, the CDR3 is TGTGCCACCAGCAGAGAATCTAAAGCCTGGGAGACCCAGTACTTC. Translated, it gives CATSRESKAWETQYF.